Listed below are T cell receptor beta chains from one sample, sequenced in a study of T cell repertoires in cytomegalovirus infection. TCRdb passed the reads through MiXCR, listing each CDR3 protein once. The sample holds under 350,000 distinct CDR3 sequences, around 20% seen once. No antigens are known for them. Sequencing used cultured PBMCs, obtained from culture after CMV antigen stimulation. Receptor source: a human donor in good health (CMV status not recorded). Some clones in this sample may be carry-over from other donors' samples. Each CDR3 is given without its conserved first and last residue. The order of the fields is CDR3 protein, J gene, V gene, D gene. D genes are given only for firm matches.

ASSLQGGVYSNQPQH TRBJ1-5 TRBV19 NA
ATSETSGRALSDTQY TRBJ2-3 TRBV24-1 TRBD2
SATPLIGYT TRBJ1-2 TRBV20-1 NA
ASHGQGGTNTEAF TRBJ1-1 TRBV19 TRBD1
ATRHSGRDLNEQF TRBJ2-1 TRBV24-1 TRBD2
ASSTPDSSMNTEAF TRBJ1-1 TRBV7-8 NA
SAHLEGEYQETQY TRBJ2-5 TRBV20-1 NA
ASSPQQGSLH TRBJ1-6 TRBV7-9 TRBD1
ASSPWIVYGELF TRBJ2-2 TRBV27 NA
ASSIAETYEQY TRBJ2-7 TRBV19 NA
ASSSSGSSYNEQF TRBJ2-1 TRBV6-6 TRBD2
ASSNRGRTDTQY TRBJ2-3 TRBV6-5 TRBD1
ASSLGAGAITEAF TRBJ1-1 TRBV7-8 NA
ASSLGEGAGNQPQH TRBJ1-5 TRBV5-1 TRBD1
ASRSRAVSYEQY TRBJ2-7 TRBV6-2/TRBV6-3 NA
ASSQPTGVGGYT TRBJ1-2 TRBV4-1 NA
SARGYRPGQEAAF TRBJ1-1 TRBV20-1 TRBD1
SAYEGVGYT TRBJ1-2 TRBV29-1 NA
ASIEGYLNYEQY TRBJ2-7 TRBV6-1 NA
ASSQGTSGISVDYEQY TRBJ2-7 TRBV7-4 TRBD2
ATSDPGLAGGYNEQF TRBJ2-1 TRBV24-1 TRBD2
ASSEIRLAGNEQF TRBJ2-1 TRBV11-2 TRBD2
ASSLREWDTQY TRBJ2-3 TRBV12-3/TRBV12-4 NA
ASSPGTSGTTYNEQF TRBJ2-1 TRBV19 TRBD2
ASSQGTGVGSPLH TRBJ1-6 TRBV27 TRBD1
SAGPTSGSSYNEQF TRBJ2-1 TRBV20-1 TRBD2
ASNKRPGRSSDEQF TRBJ2-1 TRBV6-5 NA
ASSQVQGGGYT TRBJ1-2 TRBV4-3 NA
ASSLGQPTNTGELF TRBJ2-2 TRBV5-1 NA
ASSQDGAGIYNEQF TRBJ2-1 TRBV4-2 TRBD2
ASSVPDRVKYEQY TRBJ2-7 TRBV7-2 TRBD1
ASSPPTGRIYEQY TRBJ2-7 TRBV12-3/TRBV12-4 NA
ASKAESTYNEQF TRBJ2-1 TRBV5-5 NA